The 25 T cell receptor beta chains below all came from one sample that was sequenced in a study of T cell repertoires in cytomegalovirus infection. TCRdb reprocessed the reads via MiXCR and lists one record per CDR3 protein. This sample has around 740,000 distinct CDR3 sequences; 35% to 40% occur once, and the top ten carry about 2.8%. Sequenced material: PBMCs. The receptor set was obtained from a human donor in good health (CMV status not recorded). Some clones in this sample may be carry-over from other donors' samples.

This clonotype was seen only a few times. The chain couples TRBV7-9 to TRBJ1-2; no clear D gene. The CDR3 consists of 14 residues. Trimming shortened V by 2 bases and J by 8 bases, and 15 bases separated the two germline ends. The germline gives CDR1 SEHNR, CDR2 FQNEAQ (reference sequence). The CDR3 loop reads CASSLMTSKKGYTF. CDR3 nucleotide sequence: TGTGCCAGCAGCTTAATGACGTCGAAAAAGGGCTACACCTTC.

The chain joins TRBV12-3 or TRBV12-4 to TRBJ1-1, with D unresolved. CDR3 length equals 12 residues. Trimming removed 5 bases at V and 7 bases at J, with 11 bases between. The CDR3 sequence: CASSRTRIEAFF. As DNA, the CDR3 is TGTGCCAGCAGTCGAACCAGAATTGAAGCTTTCTTT.

J is TRBJ2-1 and V is TRBV6-6, with TRBD1 matching over 9 bases. The V segment lost 6 bases and the J segment 6 bases; nucleotides outside the gene matches: 9. The CDR3 has 15 amino acids. The germline V gene has CDR1 MNHNY and CDR2 SVGAGI (reference sequence). The CDR3 loop is CASRKGQGLSNEQFF. For the CDR3, the DNA is TGTGCCAGCAGGAAGGGACAGGGTTTGAGCAATGAGCAGTTCTTC.

The V gene is TRBV5-6, the J gene TRBJ2-1, with 10 bases aligning to TRBD2. V lost 4 bases to trimming and J lost 4 bases; unmatched junction nucleotides: 17. The CDR3 covers 19 residues. Germline values: CDR1 SGHDT, CDR2 YYEEEE. The CDR3 DNA reads TGTGCCAGCAGCGGGCCCGTTGTAGCGGGGGGACGACCTTACAATGAGCAGTTCTTC. It is translated as CASSGPVVAGGRPYNEQFF.

J is TRBJ1-2 and V is TRBV12-3 or TRBV12-4; a weak D match, TRBD1 (6 bases). The CDR3 is 11 residues long. V lost 5 bases and J lost 13, with 14 bases in between. The CDR3 sequence: CASSPGGRLTF. CDR3 nucleotide sequence: TGTGCCAGCAGTCCGGGGGGCAGACTCACCTTC.

This clonotype was recorded once. This CDR3 is missing its conserved last phenylalanine or tryptophan, likely due to a read error. The genes are TRBV7-2 and TRBJ2-4; D is possibly TRBD2 (5 bases). The CDR3 totals 14 residues. V was shortened by 4 bases and J by 7 bases, with 14 bases between the two germline ends. The germline V gene encodes CDR1 SGHTA and CDR2 FQGNSA. The CDR3 region has the DNA TGTGCCAGCAGCTCACGGGGTCGCGCTAACATTCAGTACTTA. Its translation: CASSSRGRANIQYL.

This clonotype was observed many times. This rearrangement joins TRBV7-3 to TRBJ1-2, with 9 bases aligning to TRBD1. The CDR3 consists of 17 residues. Germline values: CDR1 SGHTA, CDR2 FQGTGA. V gave up 4 bases and J gave up 5 bases; unmatched junction bases: 14. The CDR3 here is CASSSSHIPGQGYGYTF. The CDR3 nucleotides are TGTGCCAGCAGCTCCTCCCATATACCGGGACAGGGATATGGCTACACCTTC. Variable domain in full (rest from reference TRBV7-3 and TRBJ1-2): GAGVSQTPSNKVTEKGKYVELRCDPISGHTALYWYRQSLGQGPEFLIYFQGTGAADDSGLPNDRFFAVRPEGSVSTLKIQRTERGDSAVYLCASSSSHIPGQGYGYTFGSGTRLTVV.

This clonotype was counted many times. The rearrangement uses TRBV7-3 and TRBJ2-3; possible D gene TRBD1, 5 bases. This CDR3 region has 14 residues. Germline V gene lookup returns CDR1 SGHTA and CDR2 FQGTGA. Trimming left V 2 bases short and J 0 bases short, with 6 bases between. CDR3 nucleotides: TGTGCCAGCAGCTTAGGACATAGCACAGATACGCAGTATTTT. Amino acids: CASSLGHSTDTQYF.

This chain connects TRBV4-1 to TRBJ2-4; either TRBD1 or TRBD2 may supply D (6 bases each). The V end was cut by 5 bases, the J end by 7 bases, with 18 bases between. This CDR3 region has 15 residues. Germline V gene data show CDR1 as MGHRA and CDR2 as YSYEKL. In DNA, the CDR3 is TGCGCCAGCAGCAAAGTACAGGGAGGTGTGAACATTCAGTACTTC. Protein product: CASSKVQGGVNIQYF.

V is TRBV19 and J is TRBJ1-2; TRBD1 might be the D (5 bases). The V gene's germline CDR1 is LNHDA and CDR2 SQIVND (reference sequence). CDR3 length: 19 amino acids. The V end lost 6 bases, the J end lost 0 bases, and 26 bases lay between the germline ends. The CDR3 nucleotides are TGTGCCAGTAGAATACTACTCGGGACTCGTCTACAGACTAACTATGGCTACACCTTC. Its translation is CASRILLGTRLQTNYGYTF.

In this sample, this clonotype turned up once. CDR3 nucleotide sequence: TGTGCCAGCAGATGGGCTCCCGACTACGAGCAGTACTTC. This sequence encodes CASRWAPDYEQYF. The chain recombines TRBV6-2 or TRBV6-3 with TRBJ2-7; D remains ambiguous. V was cut by 6 bases and J by 3 bases, with 12 bases left in between. Germline CDR1 is MNHEY and CDR2 is SVGEGT. The CDR3 runs 13 residues.

This clonotype came up many times. This chain connects TRBV12-3 or TRBV12-4 to TRBJ1-4; no definite D call. There are 14 residues in the CDR3. The germline V and J ends were trimmed by 6 bases and 7 bases, with 15 bases remaining between them. The CDR3 DNA follows: TGTGCCAGCAGACCTACCACTTTAGGTGAAAAACTGTTTTTT. Translation: CASRPTTLGEKLFF.

This clonotype has more than one count but fewer than ten. CDR3 in amino acids: CASDQGPGRGETQYF. CDR3 DNA: TGTGCCTCAGACCAGGGGCCGGGTAGAGGGGAGACCCAGTACTTC. The chain recombines TRBV30 with TRBJ2-5; the D gene is possibly TRBD1 (6 bases). Germline CDR1 and CDR2: GTSNPN and SVGIG (reference sequence). The CDR3 contains 15 residues. The V and J ends lost 7 bases and 5 bases respectively, with 23 bases between them.

The chain joins TRBV7-2 to TRBJ2-3; TRBD1 is a possible D gene (5 bases). Germline lookup yields CDR1 SGHTA and CDR2 FQGNSA. This CDR3 is built from 14 residues. Trimming shortened V by 6 bases and J by 0 bases, and 10 bases separated the two germline ends. CDR3 sequence reads: CASSWGPSTDTQYF. DNA of the CDR3: TGTGCCAGCAGTTGGGGCCCGAGCACAGATACGCAGTATTTT. Based on the CDR3 plus reference TRBV7-2 and TRBJ2-3, the full variable domain is GAGVSQSPSNKVTEKGKDVELRCDPISGHTALYWYRQSLGQGLEFLIYFQGNSAPDKSGLPSDRFSAERTGGSVSTLTIQRTQQEDSAVYLCASSWGPSTDTQYFGPGTRLTVL.

The chain couples TRBV27 to TRBJ2-7, with 9 bases aligning to TRBD2. Germline assignment: CDR1 MNHEY and CDR2 SMNVEV (reference sequence). Trimming at V came to 2 bases and at J to 3 bases, leaving 8 bases not matched to a gene. The CDR3 is 16 amino acids. CDR3 sequence (DNA): TGTGCCAGCAGTTTAACGGCGGGAGGGCTCTACTACGAGCAGTACTTC. It translates to CASSLTAGGLYYEQYF.

This chain uses TRBV4-2 with TRBJ2-1, with D possibly matching TRBD1 (6 bases). Trimming took off 0 bases at V and 2 bases at J, with 14 bases between the two ends. Germline V gives CDR1 LGHNA, CDR2 YNFKEQ. The CDR3 is 17 amino acids. CDR3 nucleotide sequence: TGTGCCAGCAGCCAAGATGGGGGCGGACGGACCTACAATGAGCAGTTCTTC. This encodes CASSQDGGGRTYNEQFF.

On this clonotype: At one boundary the junction diverges from the germline segment, which might be a read error. The rearrangement joins TRBV7-9 to TRBJ1-1, with 8 positions matching TRBD1. The CDR3 is 14 residues long. Germline V gives CDR1 SEHNR, CDR2 FQNEAQ (reference sequence). The CDR3 DNA reads as TGTGCCAGCAGCGTGAGACAGGGGCCCACTAAAGCTTTCTTT. It codes for CASSVRQGPTKAFF.

This clonotype has a count of ten or more. J is TRBJ2-5 and V is TRBV7-8, with 8 bases that match TRBD2. Germline assignment: CDR1 SGHVS and CDR2 FQNEAQ. Unmatched junction bases numbered 10, after V lost 1 base and J lost 0 bases. There are 18 residues in the CDR3. The CDR3 region is CASSLVGREVVDQETQYF. The CDR3 DNA reads as TGTGCCAGCAGCTTAGTAGGGCGGGAGGTGGTCGACCAAGAGACCCAGTACTTC.

V and J are TRBV10-3 and TRBJ2-1, with a weak D call TRBD2 (6 bases). CDR1 and CDR2 from the germline V gene are ENHRY and SYGVKD. CDR3 length equals 14 residues. Trimming cost V 11 bases and J 1 base, with 15 bases left between them. The DNA of the CDR3 is TGTGCCGTAATCGGGGGAGTATCCTACAATGAGCAGTTCTTC. Translating it yields CAVIGGVSYNEQFF.

This chain links TRBV6-5 with TRBJ1-4; 7 nucleotides line up with TRBD1. The CDR3 loop spans 13 amino acids. The germline V gene encodes CDR1 MNHEY and CDR2 SVGAGI. With 5 bases clipped from V and 9 bases from J, the junction kept 6 bases outside the gene matches. The CDR3 coding sequence is TGTGCCAGCAGTGTCCCAGGGGGGAAAAAACTGTTTTTT. Translating gives CASSVPGGKKLFF.

To note about this clonotype: The CDR3 does not end in the conserved phenylalanine or tryptophan, so this is likely a read error. The DNA for the CDR3 is TGTGCCAGCAGCCCCGGGACTAGTGATGAGCAGTTCTTA. This gives the protein CASSPGTSDEQFL. The chain links TRBV7-9 to TRBJ2-1, with 8 bases aligning to TRBD2. The junction had 5 bases not matched to a gene; V was cut back by 5 bases and J by 8 bases. This CDR3 is 13 amino acids long. Germline V gene lookup returns CDR1 SEHNR and CDR2 FQNEAQ (reference sequence).

This clonotype was seen ten or more times. The rearrangement joins TRBV7-2 to TRBJ2-1; 8 bases agree with TRBD2. V lost 4 bases, J lost 5 bases, and 13 bases stayed unmatched. Germline lookup yields CDR1 SGHTA and CDR2 FQGNSA. This CDR3 is 17 amino acids long. The CDR3: CASSSNLIAGINNEQFF. The CDR3 nucleotides are TGTGCCAGCAGCTCCAACCTGATAGCGGGGATAAACAATGAGCAGTTCTTC. Filled out from reference TRBV7-2 and TRBJ2-1, the complete variable domain reads GAGVSQSPSNKVTEKGKDVELRCDPISGHTALYWYRQSLGQGLEFLIYFQGNSAPDKSGLPSDRFSAERTGGSVSTLTIQRTQQEDSAVYLCASSSNLIAGINNEQFFGPGTRLTVL.

This chain connects TRBV28 to TRBJ2-5, with a weak D call TRBD1 (6 bases). Germline CDR1 reads MDHEN; CDR2 reads SYDVKM. The CDR3 sequence is 14 residues long. CDR3 loop: CASWPQGPGETQYF. The DNA for the CDR3 is TGTGCTTCGTGGCCCCAGGGGCCAGGGGAGACCCAGTACTTC.

This clonotype was found a few times. This rearrangement joins TRBV7-4 to TRBJ1-1; 8 bases match TRBD1. Per the germline V gene, CDR1 is SGHVT and CDR2 is SQSDAQ. After removal of 5 bases from V and 10 bases from J, the junction contained 9 bases not matched to a gene. The CDR3 contains 13 residues. This CDR3 is CASSKGGDRGAFF. The CDR3 nucleotides read TGTGCCAGCAGCAAGGGGGGCGACAGGGGAGCTTTCTTT.

On this clonotype: At one end the junction does not follow the germline gene, possibly because of a read error. The genes are TRBV5-1 and TRBJ1-1, with no clear D. This CDR3 is 13 amino acids long. The V gene's germline CDR1 is SGHRS and CDR2 YFSETQ. The CDR3 DNA follows: TGCGCCAGCAGCTTGGGGCAGGCGGAGGGTTCAATCTTT. Its translation is CASSLGQAEGSIF.